This T cell receptor (beta chain) was captured in a study of blood T cell repertoires in COVID-19. In the study's own analysis: Amplification of reference gene primers was used by the study to estimate nucleated cell counts. The data were produced by immunoSEQ multiplex PCR, yet TCRdb's version contains in-frame clones alone and is incomplete. V, J and clone size are those of that table, while D and trimming were read from the DNA. The data show 100,000 to 150,000 clones, with 88% seen just once and 1.5% to 1.9% held by the top ten. The germline CDR1 and CDR2 sequences are SQVTM and ANQGSEA. The CDR3 runs to 13 residues. Losses at the gene ends were 7 bases for V and 4 bases for J; bases not matched to a gene: 8.

This sequence joins TRBV29-1 and TRBJ1-1; TRBD1 matches at 8 bases. Sequenced material: peripheral blood. This receptor was obtained from a human donor in a cohort sampled during active COVID-19. Here the CDR3 reads CSAFQGATTEAFF. The CDR3 coding sequence is TGCAGCGCCTTTCAGGGGGCGACCACTGAAGCTTTCTTT.